Listed below are T cell receptor beta chains from one sample, sequenced in a study of shared clonotypes between healthy human individuals. Method: immunoSEQ multiplex PCR; TCRdb's copy keeps in-frame clones and lacks some. The sample shows approximately 2.1 million clones, approximately 93% of them seen only once. Sequenced input: naive CD4+ T cells from PBMCs. The source is a man between 18 and 29 years old in good health. Some clones in this sample may be carry-over from other donors' samples. Each CDR3 is given with its conserved first and last residue. A D gene is named only where the DNA matches it firmly. The listing skips clone size in some rows; elsewhere it reads once, few, many or a size class.

-,11,TRBJ1-2,TRBV5-1,once,CASSLAGSYTF,TGCGCCAGCAGCTTGGCTGGGAGCTACACCTTC
TRBD1,14,TRBJ1-2,TRBV9,-,CASSADRGDYGYTF,TGTGCCAGCAGCGCGGACAGGGGGGACTATGGCTACACCTTC
-,18,TRBJ2-2,TRBV11-3,-,CASSLDRWSDTNTGELFF,TGTGCCAGCAGCTTAGACCGGTGGTCCGATACGAACACCGGGGAGCTGTTTTTT
-,16,TRBJ2-7,TRBV6-1,-,CASSDNIRQGGYEQYF,TGTGCCAGCAGTGACAATATCAGGCAGGGCGGCTACGAGCAGTACTTC
-,17,TRBJ2-7,TRBV5-4,-,CASSSPRGGIGSYEQYF,TGTGCCAGCAGCTCCCCCCGTGGGGGGATTGGGTCCTACGAGCAGTACTTC
-,13,TRBJ2-1,TRBV7-6,-,CASSHRSGNEQFF,TGTGCCAGCAGCCATAGAAGCGGGAATGAGCAGTTCTTC
-,16,TRBJ1-3,TRBV6-5,few,CASSYSPATSGNTIYF,TGTGCCAGCAGTTACTCACCAGCGACCTCTGGAAACACCATATATTTT
-,14,TRBJ2-1,TRBV5-1,-,CASSFTGSYNEQFF,TGCGCCAGCAGCTTTACAGGGTCCTACAATGAGCAGTTCTTC
-,13,TRBJ1-2,TRBV19,-,CASLTQGVSGYTF,TGTGCCAGCCTTACACAGGGCGTCTCTGGCTACACCTTC
-,17,TRBJ1-3,TRBV5-1,-,CASSLGGRTVPGNTIYF,TGCGCCAGCAGCTTGGGGGGCAGGACGGTCCCTGGAAACACCATATATTTT
-,13,TRBJ1-1,TRBV18,-,CASSPQLTEEAFF,TGTGCCAGCTCACCTCAGTTGACAGAGGAAGCTTTCTTT
-,15,TRBJ2-7,TRBV14,-,CASSQVFLWDGEQYF,TGTGCCAGCAGCCAAGTTTTTTTGTGGGACGGCGAGCAGTACTTC
-,13,TRBJ2-5,TRBV7-9,-,CASSLALRETQYF,TGTGCCAGCAGCTTAGCGCTTCGGGAGACCCAGTACTTC
TRBD1,14,TRBJ1-2,TRBV2,-,CASSGGQGIYGYTF,TGTGCCAGCAGTGGGGGACAGGGGATCTATGGCTACACCTTC
-,12,TRBJ2-7,TRBV5-8,-,CASSLRTDEQYF,TGTGCCAGCAGCTTGCGGACAGACGAGCAGTACTTC
-,15,TRBJ2-7,TRBV7-9,-,CASSRSSWDSYEQYF,TGTGCCAGCAGCCGATCGTCGTGGGACTCCTACGAGCAGTACTTC
-,13,TRBJ1-2,TRBV9,-,CASSAGLGYGYTF,TGTGCCAGCAGTGCAGGGCTGGGCTATGGCTACACCTTC
TRBD2,16,TRBJ2-2,TRBV10-3,-,CAISEGLAGPSGELFF,TGTGCCATCAGTGAGGGACTAGCGGGACCATCTGGGGAGCTGTTTTTT
-,14,TRBJ2-2,TRBV29-1,-,CSVGGSPDSGELFF,TGCAGCGTTGGAGGGTCCCCTGATTCCGGGGAGCTGTTTTTT
-,16,TRBJ1-3,TRBV5-6,-,CASSSMGRGTGNTIYF,TGTGCCAGCAGCTCGATGGGGAGGGGAACTGGAAACACCATATATTTT
-,15,TRBJ1-1,TRBV7-9,-,CASSLVGTSGTEAFF,TGTGCCAGCAGCTTAGTGGGGACAAGCGGGACTGAAGCTTTCTTT
TRBD2,17,TRBJ2-1,TRBV29-1,-,CSVADQTSGSIYNEQFF,TGCAGCGTTGCCGACCAGACTAGCGGGAGCATCTACAATGAGCAGTTCTTC
-,14,TRBJ1-1,TRBV11-2,-,CASSLGQSNTEAFF,TGTGCCAGCAGCCTGGGACAATCGAACACTGAAGCTTTCTTT
-,12,TRBJ2-1,TRBV29-1,-,CSVGGAYNEQFF,TGCAGCGTTGGAGGGGCCTACAATGAGCAGTTCTTC
-,15,TRBJ2-5,TRBV9,-,CASSVAGARVETQYF,TGTGCCAGCAGCGTAGCGGGGGCTCGGGTGGAGACCCAGTACTTC
-,15,TRBJ2-3,TRBV7-3,once,CASSPGAGVTDTQYF,TGTGCCAGCTCTCCAGGGGCGGGAGTCACAGATACGCAGTATTTT
TRBD2,15,TRBJ2-7,TRBV11-2,-,CASSLFAGGSNEQYF,TGTGCCAGCAGCTTATTTGCGGGAGGGTCCAACGAGCAGTACTTC
-,14,TRBJ2-1,TRBV6-4,once,CASSKGPSGNEQFF,TGTGCCAGCAGTAAGGGGCCCTCTGGGAATGAGCAGTTCTTC
-,14,TRBJ1-2,TRBV5-6,-,CASSLGRPIYGYTF,TGTGCCAGCAGCTTGGGTCGTCCGATCTATGGCTACACCTTC
-,13,TRBJ1-1,TRBV27,-,CASSLSGGTEAFF,TGTGCCAGCAGTTTATCAGGGGGCACTGAAGCTTTCTTT
TRBD1,15,TRBJ1-1,TRBV6-6,once,CASATDRAMNTEAFF,TGTGCCAGTGCTACCGACAGGGCGATGAACACTGAAGCTTTCTTT
-,13,TRBJ1-2,TRBV27,-,CASSLYANYGYTF,TGTGCCAGCAGTTTATACGCTAACTATGGCTACACCTTC
-,14,TRBJ2-5,TRBV9,-,CASSVVGRTETQYF,TGTGCCAGCAGCGTAGTGGGCCGAACGGAGACCCAGTACTTC
TRBD1,15,TRBJ1-5,TRBV25-1,-,CASSPTGGWNQPQHF,TGTGCCAGCAGTCCGACAGGGGGCTGGAATCAGCCCCAGCATTTT
-,15,TRBJ2-5,TRBV6-1,-,CASTLGDLRQETQYF,TGTGCCAGCACCCTCGGGGACCTAAGGCAAGAGACCCAGTACTTC
TRBD2,16,TRBJ2-2,TRBV18,-,CASSPPGGLNTGELFF,TGTGCCAGCTCACCACCGGGAGGGCTGAACACCGGGGAGCTGTTTTTT
-,15,TRBJ2-7,TRBV7-2,-,CASSAPGRPYYEQYF,TGTGCCAGCAGTGCTCCGGGACGACCGTACTACGAGCAGTACTTC
-,14,TRBJ1-2,TRBV5-1,once,CASQTPGRAYGYTF,TGCGCCAGTCAAACCCCGGGCAGGGCTTACGGCTACACCTTC
-,13,TRBJ2-2,TRBV2,-,CASRRQGTGELFF,TGTGCCAGCAGGCGGCAGGGAACCGGGGAGCTGTTTTTT